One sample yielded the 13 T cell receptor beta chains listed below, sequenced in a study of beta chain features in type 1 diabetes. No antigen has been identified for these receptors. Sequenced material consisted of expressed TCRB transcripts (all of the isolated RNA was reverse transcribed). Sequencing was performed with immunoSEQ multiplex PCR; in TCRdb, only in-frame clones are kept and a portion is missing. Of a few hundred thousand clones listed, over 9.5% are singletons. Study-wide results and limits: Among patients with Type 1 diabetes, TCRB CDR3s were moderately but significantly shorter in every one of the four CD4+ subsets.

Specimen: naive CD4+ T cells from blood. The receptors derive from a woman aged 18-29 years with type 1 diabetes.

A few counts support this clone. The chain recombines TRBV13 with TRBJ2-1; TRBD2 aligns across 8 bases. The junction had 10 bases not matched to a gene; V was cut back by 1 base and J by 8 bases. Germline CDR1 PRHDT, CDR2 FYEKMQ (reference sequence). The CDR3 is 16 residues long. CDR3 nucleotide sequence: TGTGCCAGCAGCTTAGAGGGTAGCGGGACTATCTATGAGCAGTTCTTC. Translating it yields CASSLEGSGTIYEQFF.

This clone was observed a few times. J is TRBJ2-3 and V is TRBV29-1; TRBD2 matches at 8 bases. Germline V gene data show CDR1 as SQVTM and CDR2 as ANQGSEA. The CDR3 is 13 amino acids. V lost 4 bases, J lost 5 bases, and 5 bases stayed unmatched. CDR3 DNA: TGCAGCGTTGGCGGGAGGATAGTAGATACGCAGTATTTT. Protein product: CSVGGRIVDTQYF.

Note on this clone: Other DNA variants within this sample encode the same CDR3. CDR3 protein: CASSPTVNTEAFF. CDR3 sequence (DNA): TGTGCCAGCTCACCGACAGTGAACACTGAAGCTTTCTTT. The chain combines TRBV18 with TRBJ1-1; tentative D call: TRBD1 (5 bases). Germline CDR1 reads KGHSH; CDR2 reads LQKENI. This CDR3 contains 13 residues. V lost 3 bases and J 0 bases, leaving 5 bases between the germline ends.

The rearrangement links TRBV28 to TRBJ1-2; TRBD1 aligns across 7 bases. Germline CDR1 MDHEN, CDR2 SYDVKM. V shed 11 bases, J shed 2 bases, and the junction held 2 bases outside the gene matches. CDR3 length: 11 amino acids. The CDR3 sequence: CAAGGNYGYTF. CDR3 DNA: TGTGCCGCAGGGGGGAACTATGGCTACACCTTC.

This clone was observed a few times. The CDR3 nucleotides are TGTGCCAGCACTCGACAGGGATCCGGGGAGCTGTTTTTT. Translating it yields CASTRQGSGELFF. The V call is TRBV25-1, the J call TRBJ2-2; 7 bases line up with TRBD1. The germline V gene has CDR1 MGHDK and CDR2 SYGVNS. The trim removed 7 bases at V and 6 bases at J, leaving 5 bases unmatched. CDR3 length: 13 residues.

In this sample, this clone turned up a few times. The CDR3 loop is CASSSRTQNTGELFF. The CDR3 DNA reads TGTGCCAGCAGCTCCCGGACTCAGAACACCGGGGAGCTGTTTTTT. This sequence joins TRBV7-9 and TRBJ2-2; D is possibly TRBD2 (5 bases). V was cut by 4 bases and J by 1 base, with 10 bases left in between. The germline gives CDR1 SEHNR, CDR2 FQNEAQ (reference sequence). The CDR3 contains 15 residues.

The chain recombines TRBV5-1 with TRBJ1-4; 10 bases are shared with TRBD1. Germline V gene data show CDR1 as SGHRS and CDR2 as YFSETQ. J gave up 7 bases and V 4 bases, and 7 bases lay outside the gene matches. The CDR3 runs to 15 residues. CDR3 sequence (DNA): TGCGCCAGCAGCAGTACCGGGACAGGGGCTGAAAAACTGTTTTTT. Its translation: CASSSTGTGAEKLFF.

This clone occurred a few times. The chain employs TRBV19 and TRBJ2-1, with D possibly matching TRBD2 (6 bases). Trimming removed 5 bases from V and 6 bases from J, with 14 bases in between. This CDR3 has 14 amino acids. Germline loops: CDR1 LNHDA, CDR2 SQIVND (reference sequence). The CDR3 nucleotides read TGTGCCAGTAGTCCCTACGATAGCGGCAATGAGCAGTTCTTC. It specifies CASSPYDSGNEQFF.

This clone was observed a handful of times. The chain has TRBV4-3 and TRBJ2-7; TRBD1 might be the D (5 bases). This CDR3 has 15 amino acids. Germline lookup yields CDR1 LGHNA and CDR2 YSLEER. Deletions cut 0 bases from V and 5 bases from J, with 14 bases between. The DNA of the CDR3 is TGCGCCAGCAGCCAAGATCAGGCAGGGCTCAACGAGCAGTACTTC. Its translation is CASSQDQAGLNEQYF.

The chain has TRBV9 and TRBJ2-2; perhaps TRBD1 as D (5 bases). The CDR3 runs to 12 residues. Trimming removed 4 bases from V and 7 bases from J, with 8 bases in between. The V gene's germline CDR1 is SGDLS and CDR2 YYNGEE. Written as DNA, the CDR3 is TGTGCCAGCAGCCCAGGGCTCGGGGAGCTGTTTTTT. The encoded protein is CASSPGLGELFF. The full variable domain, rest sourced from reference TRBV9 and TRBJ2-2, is DSGVTQTPKHLITATGQRVTLRCSPRSGDLSVYWYQQSLDQGLQFLIQYYNGEERAKGNILERFSAQQFPDLHSELNLSSLELGDSALYFCASSPGLGELFFGEGSRLTVL.

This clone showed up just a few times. The CDR3 spells CASSVSRSSTDTQYF. CDR3 sequence (DNA): TGTGCCAGCAGCGTTTCCAGATCTAGCACAGATACGCAGTATTTT. The chain recombines TRBV9 with TRBJ2-3; no definite D call. Looked up from germline, CDR1 is SGDLS and CDR2 is YYNGEE. Trimming shortened V by 2 bases and J by 0 bases, and 10 bases separated the two germline ends. The CDR3 runs to 15 residues. The whole variable domain, remainder taken from reference TRBV9 and TRBJ2-3, is DSGVTQTPKHLITATGQRVTLRCSPRSGDLSVYWYQQSLDQGLQFLIQYYNGEERAKGNILERFSAQQFPDLHSELNLSSLELGDSALYFCASSVSRSSTDTQYFGPGTRLTVL.

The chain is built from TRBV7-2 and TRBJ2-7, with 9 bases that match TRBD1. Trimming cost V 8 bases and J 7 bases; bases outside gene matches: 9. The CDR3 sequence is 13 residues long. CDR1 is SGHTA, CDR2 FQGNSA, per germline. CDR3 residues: CASSPGQGREQYF. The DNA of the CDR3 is TGTGCCAGCTCCCCGGGACAGGGTCGAGAGCAGTACTTC.

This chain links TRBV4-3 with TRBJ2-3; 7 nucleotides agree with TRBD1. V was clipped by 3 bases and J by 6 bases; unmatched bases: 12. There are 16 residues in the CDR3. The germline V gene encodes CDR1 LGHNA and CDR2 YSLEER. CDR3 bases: TGCGCCAGCAGCCAGGACCCAGACAGGGTTTGGGATACGCAGTATTTT. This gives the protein CASSQDPDRVWDTQYF.